The 32 T cell receptor beta chains below come from one sample, sequenced in a study of cytomegalovirus exposure and HLA in healthy donors. PCR involved 60 Vbeta and 13 Jbeta primers. Here immunoSEQ multiplex PCR was the method, and the copy in TCRdb shows in-frame clones only, minus some. The table records over 150,000 clones, roughly 85% of them present only once. Sample: PBMCs. The receptors shown here come from a man aged 40-49 years in good health and CMV-seronegative.

V and J are TRBV27 and TRBJ1-1; maybe TRBD1 (6 bases). Germline CDR1 is MNHEY and CDR2 is SMNVEV (reference sequence). V was trimmed by 6 bases and J by 1 base, leaving 15 bases between them. CDR3 length: 15 amino acids. The DNA for the CDR3 is TGTGCCAGCAGCTACCGGGCAGGGGCGAACACTGAAGCTTTCTTT. Translated: CASSYRAGANTEAFF.

The gene calls are TRBV6-4 and TRBJ2-1; TRBD1 aligns across 9 bases. Looked up from germline, CDR1 is MRHNA and CDR2 is SNTAGT. Trimming at V came to 5 bases and at J to 5 bases, leaving 4 bases not matched to a gene. The CDR3 is 14 amino acids. CDR3 sequence: CASSQGQGNNEQFF. CDR3 in DNA: TGTGCCAGCAGTCAAGGACAGGGGAACAATGAGCAGTTCTTC.

This clone was detected only a few times. This sequence joins TRBV2 and TRBJ2-1; 12 bases agree with TRBD2. Germline CDR1 and CDR2: SNHLY and FYNNEI. The CDR3 runs to 16 residues. The V and J ends lost 6 bases and 7 bases, in that order; junction bases with no gene match: 10. CDR3 in amino acids: CASRRGASGRGNEQFF. The CDR3 DNA sequence: TGTGCCAGCAGGAGGGGTGCTAGCGGGAGGGGGAATGAGCAGTTCTTC.

This chain connects TRBV25-1 to TRBJ2-7; tentatively, D is TRBD2 (6 bases). V shed 6 bases and J shed 0 bases, with 15 bases lying between them. There are 15 residues in the CDR3. In germline, CDR1 is MGHDK, CDR2 SYGVNS. DNA for the CDR3: TGTGCCAGCAGCCTTGGGACTGGGGGCTCCTACGAGCAGTACTTC. This encodes CASSLGTGGSYEQYF.

Comment on this clone: This CDR3 is also generated by other DNA sequences in the sample. The chain carries TRBV5-1 and TRBJ2-7; TRBD1 is a possible D gene (5 bases). Trimming stripped 0 bases from V and 0 bases from J, with 7 bases between. This CDR3 spans 14 amino acids. The germline CDR1 and CDR2 sequences are SGHRS and YFSETQ. The CDR3 sequence is CASSLETGSYEQYF. The CDR3 DNA follows: TGCGCCAGCAGCTTGGAAACAGGCTCCTACGAGCAGTACTTC. The full variable domain, with the rest looked up from reference TRBV5-1 and TRBJ2-7, is KAGVTQTPRYLIKTRGQQVTLSCSPISGHRSVSWYQQTPGQGLQFLFEYFSETQRNKGNFPGRFSGRQFSNSRSEMNVSTLELGDSALYLCASSLETGSYEQYFGPGTRLTVT.

The rearrangement uses TRBV6-5 and TRBJ2-2; 7 bases fit TRBD1. The CDR3 loop spans 14 amino acids. Germline-derived CDR1 and CDR2 are MNHEY and SVGAGI. The trim removed 2 bases at V and 3 bases at J, leaving 0 bases unmatched. The CDR3 sequence is CASSYGTDTGELFF. The CDR3 DNA reads TGTGCCAGCAGTTACGGGACAGACACCGGGGAGCTGTTTTTT.

Written as DNA, the CDR3 is TGTGCCAGCAGCTTTAGGGCGCCGGGACAGGGGAGCACCGGGGAGCTGTTTTTT. Amino acids: CASSFRAPGQGSTGELFF. The chain employs TRBV11-2 and TRBJ2-2, with TRBD1 matching 10 bases. CDR1 is SGHAT, CDR2 FQNNGV, per germline. This CDR3 comprises 18 residues. After removal of 3 bases from V and 4 bases from J, the junction contained 11 bases not matched to a gene.

On this clone: Other DNA sequences within the sample encode an identical CDR3. The genes are TRBV5-1 and TRBJ2-1; D might be TRBD1 (7 bases). With 2 bases removed from V and 0 bases from J, the gap between germline ends came to 12 bases. The CDR3 loop spans 16 amino acids. The V gene's germline CDR1 is SGHRS and CDR2 YFSETQ. The CDR3: CASSLGGGSSYNEQFF. The CDR3 coding sequence is TGCGCCAGCAGCTTAGGAGGGGGCAGCTCCTACAATGAGCAGTTCTTC.

This sequence joins TRBV4-3 and TRBJ1-4, with TRBD1 matching over 7 bases. Germline CDR1 reads LGHNA; CDR2 reads YSLEER. This CDR3 has 15 amino acids. Trimming took 0 bases from V and 3 from J; bases not matched to a gene: 1. The CDR3 region is CASSQDTGANEKLFF. In nucleotides, the CDR3 is TGCGCCAGCAGCCAAGACACAGGGGCTAATGAAAAACTGTTTTTT.

V usage is TRBV5-6 and J usage is TRBJ2-1; 12 bases are shared with TRBD2. With 5 bases clipped from V and 6 bases from J, the junction kept 3 bases outside the gene matches. This CDR3 has 14 residues. Germline CDR1 SGHDT, CDR2 YYEEEE. The CDR3 DNA reads as TGTGCCAGCAGTCTAGCGGGAGGGCCCAATGAGCAGTTCTTC. The encoded protein is CASSLAGGPNEQFF.

V is TRBV5-1 and J is TRBJ2-7, with TRBD2 matching over 7 bases. The V gene's germline CDR1 is SGHRS and CDR2 YFSETQ. V gave up 5 bases and J gave up 5 bases; unmatched junction bases: 13. This CDR3 comprises 15 residues. CDR3: CASRGMAIAGDEQYF. CDR3 DNA: TGCGCCAGCAGGGGGATGGCTATTGCGGGAGACGAGCAGTACTTC. Full variable domain (rest looked up from reference TRBV5-1 and TRBJ2-7): KAGVTQTPRYLIKTRGQQVTLSCSPISGHRSVSWYQQTPGQGLQFLFEYFSETQRNKGNFPGRFSGRQFSNSRSEMNVSTLELGDSALYLCASRGMAIAGDEQYFGPGTRLTVT.

This sequence joins TRBV4-3 and TRBJ2-3; 7 bases are shared with TRBD2. With V trimmed by 4 bases and J by 2 bases, 9 bases remained unmatched. The CDR3 is 16 amino acids. Germline values: CDR1 LGHNA, CDR2 YSLEER. CDR3 amino acids: CASSLGVRGITDTQYF. The CDR3 nucleotides are TGCGCCAGCAGCCTCGGGGTGCGGGGGATCACAGATACGCAGTATTTT.

The genes are TRBV28 and TRBJ2-1, with a weak D call TRBD1 (5 bases). The CDR3 has 12 amino acids. V gave up 3 bases and J gave up 9 bases, with 9 bases separating them. Germline V gives CDR1 MDHEN, CDR2 SYDVKM. The CDR3 DNA follows: TGTGCCAGCAGTTTTCTCAGGGCTGAGCAGTTCTTC. It encodes CASSFLRAEQFF.

The chain has TRBV5-1 and TRBJ2-1; TRBD1 agrees at 8 bases. CDR1 and CDR2 from the germline V gene are SGHRS and YFSETQ. After removal of 1 base from V and 7 bases from J, the junction contained 4 bases not matched to a gene. The CDR3 has 14 amino acids. CDR3 region: CASSLTGGGNEQFF. DNA of the CDR3: TGCGCCAGCAGCTTGACAGGGGGAGGAAATGAGCAGTTCTTC.

The J gene is TRBJ2-7, the V gene TRBV7-2, with D possibly being TRBD2 (6 bases). Germline V lookup: CDR1 SGHTA, CDR2 FQGNSA. The CDR3 consists of 14 residues. V was trimmed by 2 bases and J by 12 bases, leaving 20 bases between them. The CDR3 DNA sequence: TGTGCCAGCAGCTTATTGGGTGGCGGGAAGCGGTTGTACTTC. Translation gives CASSLLGGGKRLYF.

The J gene is TRBJ1-5, the V gene TRBV6-1, with 7 positions matching TRBD1. V was pared by 2 bases and J by 0 bases, with 7 bases of the junction left unmatched. Germline assignment: CDR1 MNHNS and CDR2 SASEGT. CDR3 length: 17 residues. The CDR3 DNA is TGTGCCAGCAGTGAAAAGGGGGCTAGAAATAGCAATCAGCCCCAGCATTTT. The encoded protein is CASSEKGARNSNQPQHF.

As concerns this clone: The junction departs from the called germline gene at one end, perhaps through a read error. The V and J genes are TRBV7-9 and TRBJ2-5; 7 nucleotides match TRBD2. In germline, CDR1 is SEHNR, CDR2 FQNEAQ (reference sequence). CDR3 size: 14 residues. CDR3 sequence (DNA): TGTTCCAGCAGCGGACGGGAGGCCAGGGAGACCCAGTACTTC. This gives the protein CSSSGREARETQYF.

The rearrangement joins TRBV10-3 to TRBJ2-7, with 7 positions matching TRBD2. Trimming took 4 bases from V and 4 from J; bases not matched to a gene: 10. Germline V gene lookup returns CDR1 ENHRY and CDR2 SYGVKD. The CDR3 consists of 15 residues. Here the CDR3 DNA reads TGTGCCATCAGTGTGGGGCTAGCGGCTCAATACGAGCAGTACTTC. It encodes CAISVGLAAQYEQYF.

The gene calls are TRBV15 and TRBJ2-5; 10 nucleotides agree with TRBD2. V lost 0 bases, J lost 4 bases, and 8 bases stayed unmatched. CDR1 and CDR2 (germline): LNHNV, YYDKDF (reference sequence). CDR3 size: 17 residues. CDR3 sequence (DNA): TGTGCCACCAGCAGAGATCTGGCTAGCGGGAGTGGAGAGACCCAGTACTTC. As protein: CATSRDLASGSGETQYF.

The V gene is TRBV19, the J gene TRBJ2-5; tentative D call: TRBD1 (5 bases). V lost 5 bases and J 2 bases, leaving 15 bases between the germline ends. Germline CDR1 LNHDA, CDR2 SQIVND (reference sequence). The CDR3 covers 15 residues. CDR3 residues: CASSDHRQFQETQYF. For the CDR3, the DNA is TGTGCCAGTAGTGACCACCGACAGTTTCAAGAGACCCAGTACTTC.

This sequence joins TRBV25-1 and TRBJ1-2, with TRBD1 identical over 10 bases. There are 13 residues in the CDR3. The germline V gene encodes CDR1 MGHDK and CDR2 SYGVNS. Germline trimming cut 7 bases from V and 7 bases from J; bases unmatched to any gene: 6. The CDR3 sequence: CASTGTGVGGYTF. The CDR3 region has the DNA TGTGCCAGCACTGGGACAGGGGTGGGTGGCTACACCTTC.

This CDR3 reads CASSRGTSGYYNEQFF. CDR3 nucleotide sequence: TGTGCCAGCTCACGCGGGACTAGCGGGTACTACAATGAGCAGTTCTTC. The J gene is TRBJ2-1, the V gene TRBV18; 12 positions agree with TRBD2. Trimming removed 4 bases from V and 3 bases from J; junction bases left unmatched: 4. CDR3 length: 16 residues. Germline lookup yields CDR1 KGHSH and CDR2 LQKENI.

In this sample, this clone turned up a few times. The chain links TRBV30 to TRBJ2-7; the D is unclear. This CDR3 has 12 amino acids. In germline, CDR1 is GTSNPN, CDR2 SVGIG (reference sequence). V lost 2 bases and J lost 4, with 9 bases in between. The CDR3 sequence is CAWSIGEYEQYF. The CDR3 region has the DNA TGTGCCTGGAGTATCGGAGAATACGAGCAGTACTTC. Using reference TRBV30 and TRBJ2-7 for the parts outside the CDR3, the full variable domain is SQTIHQWPATLVQPVGSPLSLECTVEGTSNPNLYWYRQAAGRGLQLLFYSVGIGQISSEVPQNLSASRPQDRQFILSSKKLLLSDSGFYLCAWSIGEYEQYFGPGTRLTVT.

The chain links TRBV27 to TRBJ1-5; 8 bases fit TRBD1. CDR1 is MNHEY and CDR2 is SMNVEV in the germline V gene (reference sequence). J was trimmed by 3 bases and V by 8 bases; bases with no gene match: 6. This CDR3 is 14 amino acids long. Here the CDR3 DNA reads TGTGCCAGCCGCACAGGGGGAAACAATCAGCCCCAGCATTTT. Amino acid sequence: CASRTGGNNQPQHF.

The V gene is TRBV16, the J gene TRBJ1-1; 8 bases map to TRBD1. The CDR3 loop spans 13 amino acids. Trimming cost V 0 bases and J 8 bases; bases outside gene matches: 2. In germline, CDR1 is KGHSY, CDR2 FQNENV. The CDR3: CASSQSGQGEAFF. The CDR3 DNA is TGTGCCAGCAGCCAATCTGGACAGGGAGAAGCTTTCTTT. The whole variable domain, filled in from reference TRBV16 and TRBJ1-1, reads GEEVAQTPKHLVRGEGQKAKLYCAPIKGHSYVFWYQQVLKNEFKFLISFQNENVFDETGMPKERFSAKCLPNSPCSLEIQATKLEDSAVYFCASSQSGQGEAFFGQGTRLTVV.

This clone has just one count. V and J are TRBV15 and TRBJ2-5; maybe TRBD2 (7 bases). Germline loops: CDR1 LNHNV, CDR2 YYDKDF (reference sequence). The CDR3 contains 14 residues. The ends were cut back, 1 base at V and 5 bases at J, with 11 bases in the middle. CDR3 sequence (DNA): TGTGCCACCAGCAGAGCGCGGGGGCCGGAGACCCAGTACTTC. It specifies CATSRARGPETQYF.

The chain employs TRBV5-4 and TRBJ2-7, with 7 bases matching TRBD2. Trimming cost V 4 bases and J 3 bases; bases outside gene matches: 10. The CDR3 has 15 residues. Germline V CDR1 and CDR2: SGHNT, YYREEE (reference sequence). The CDR3 sequence is CASSPLGGGVYEQYF. CDR3 in DNA: TGTGCCAGCAGCCCCCTTGGGGGAGGGGTCTACGAGCAGTACTTC.

V is TRBV7-6 and J is TRBJ2-3, with 7 bases aligning to TRBD2. The J segment lost 0 bases and the V segment lost 1 base, leaving 4 bases of the junction unmatched. This CDR3 comprises 16 residues. CDR1 is SGHVS, CDR2 FNYEAQ, per germline. The DNA for the CDR3 is TGTGCCAGCAGCTTAGGGGGTAGCGGGAGCACAGATACGCAGTATTTT. This codes for CASSLGGSGSTDTQYF.

V and J are TRBV28 and TRBJ2-7, with D perhaps matching TRBD2 (6 bases). The CDR3 spans 15 residues. V lost 4 bases and J 4 bases, leaving 17 bases between the germline ends. Looked up from germline, CDR1 is MDHEN and CDR2 is SYDVKM. The CDR3 region has the DNA TGTGCCAGCAGTTCGCCCCAACTAGCCGTATACGAGCAGTACTTC. This sequence encodes CASSSPQLAVYEQYF.

This clone was seen only a few times. The gene calls are TRBV4-3 and TRBJ2-1; D is possibly TRBD2 (5 bases). V was shortened by 1 base and J by 10 bases, with 8 bases between the two germline ends. CDR1 and CDR2 from the germline V gene are LGHNA and YSLEER. The CDR3 length is 12 residues. The CDR3 DNA sequence: TGCGCCAGCAGCCAAGTGGGGAGAGAGCAGTTCTTC. Its translation: CASSQVGREQFF.

The rearrangement uses TRBV27 and TRBJ2-5; 9 bases map to TRBD1. This CDR3 region has 17 residues. In germline, CDR1 is MNHEY, CDR2 SMNVEV (reference sequence). J gave up 5 bases and V 5 bases, and 15 bases lay outside the gene matches. The CDR3 nucleotides are TGTGCCAGCAGTCCCCGTCAACCGGGACAGGGCGGGGAGACCCAGTACTTC. Translated, it gives CASSPRQPGQGGETQYF.

The sample holds one count of this clone. The chain has TRBV25-1 and TRBJ2-5, with 8 bases aligning to TRBD1. The J call may be incorrect, as the DNA end agrees better with TRBJ2-7. The CDR3 covers 15 residues. Germline loops: CDR1 MGHDK, CDR2 SYGVNS. The CDR3 DNA sequence: TGTGCCAGCATTGGACAGGGAGGCAACCCCTACGAGCAGTACTTC. Amino acid sequence: CASIGQGGNPYEQYF.